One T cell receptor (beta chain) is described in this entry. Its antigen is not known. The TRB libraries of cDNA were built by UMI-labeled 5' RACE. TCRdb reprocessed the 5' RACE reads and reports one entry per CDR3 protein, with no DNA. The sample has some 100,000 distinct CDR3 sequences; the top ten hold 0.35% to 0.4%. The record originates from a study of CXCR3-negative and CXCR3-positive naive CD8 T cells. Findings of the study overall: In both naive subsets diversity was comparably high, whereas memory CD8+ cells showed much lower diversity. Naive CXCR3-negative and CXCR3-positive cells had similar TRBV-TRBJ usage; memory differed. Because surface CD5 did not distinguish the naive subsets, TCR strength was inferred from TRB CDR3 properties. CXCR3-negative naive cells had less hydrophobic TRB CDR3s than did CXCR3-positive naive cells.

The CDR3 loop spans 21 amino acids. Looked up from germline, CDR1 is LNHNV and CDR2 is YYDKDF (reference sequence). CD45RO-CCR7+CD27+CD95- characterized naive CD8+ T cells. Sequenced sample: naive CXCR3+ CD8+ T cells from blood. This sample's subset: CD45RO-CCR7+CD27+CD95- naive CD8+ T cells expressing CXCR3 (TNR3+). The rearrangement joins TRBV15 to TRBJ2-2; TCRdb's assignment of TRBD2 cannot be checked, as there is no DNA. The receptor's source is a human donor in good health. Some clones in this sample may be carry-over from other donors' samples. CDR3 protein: CATSTPNTRLAGGSGTGELFF.